Below are 16 T cell receptor beta chains sequenced from a single sample in a study of early T cells in non-severe SARS-CoV-2 infection. One entry per CDR3 protein results from TCRdb running MiXCR on the 5' RACE reads. The sample yields approximately 120,000 distinct CDR3 sequences, under 15% seen once. The specimen was whole blood. These receptors were obtained from an adult who was a healthcare worker with PCR-confirmed SARS-CoV-2 infection or an uninfected control (not recorded which).

The sample holds a few counts of this clonotype. The CDR3 is CSVKTGGTGELFF. CDR3 DNA: TGCAGCGTTAAGACCGGGGGTACCGGGGAGCTGTTTTTT. The genes are TRBV29-1 and TRBJ2-2, with a weak D call TRBD2 (6 bases). V gave up 5 bases and J gave up 5 bases, with 12 bases separating them. CDR1 SQVTM and CDR2 ANQGSEA come from the germline V gene. This CDR3 comprises 13 residues.

The chain is built from TRBV3-1 and TRBJ1-2, with D perhaps TRBD1 (6 bases). Germline CDR1 and CDR2: LGHDT and YNNKEL (reference sequence). V lost 4 bases to trimming and J lost 4 bases, with 16 bases between them. This CDR3 is 15 amino acids long. CDR3 sequence: CASSPSTGGIYGYTF. CDR3 sequence (DNA): TGTGCCAGCAGCCCGTCGACAGGCGGGATCTATGGCTACACCTTC.

This clonotype was recorded many times. The chain joins TRBV7-6 to TRBJ2-7; D perhaps matches TRBD2 (5 bases). The CDR3 totals 14 residues. With 7 bases removed from V and 3 bases from J, the gap between germline ends came to 16 bases. Germline CDR1 is SGHVS and CDR2 is FNYEAQ. The CDR3 DNA reads TGTGCCAGCATCCACCGGGATCCCCTCTACGAGCAGTACTTC. Its translation: CASIHRDPLYEQYF.

This clonotype appeared a few times. J is TRBJ2-1 and V is TRBV13; TRBD2 is a possible D gene (5 bases). Germline V gene lookup returns CDR1 PRHDT and CDR2 FYEKMQ (reference sequence). The CDR3 is made up of 13 amino acids. Trimming took 4 bases from V and 8 from J, leaving 12 bases between them. CDR3 bases: TGTGCCAGCAGCTCAGGACTGAACGATGAGCAGTTCTTC. Translation: CASSSGLNDEQFF.

The chain links TRBV20-1 to TRBJ2-6; no clear D gene. The CDR3 runs to 16 residues. Between the trimmed V and J ends, which lost 0 bases and 4 bases, there was a span of 13 bases. Germline V gene data show CDR1 as DFQATT and CDR2 as SNEGSKA (reference sequence). The DNA of the CDR3 is TGCAGTGCTAGAGACCAAGGCGCTCCCGGGGCCAACGTCCTGACTTTC. Translating it yields CSARDQGAPGANVLTF.

This clonotype was detected ten times or more. The genes are TRBV19 and TRBJ1-5, with a weak D call TRBD1 (5 bases). The V gene's germline CDR1 is LNHDA and CDR2 SQIVND (reference sequence). The V end was cut by 4 bases, the J end by 0 bases, with 10 bases between. The CDR3 runs to 15 residues. The chain's CDR3 is CASSRAGNSNQPQHF. CDR3 nucleotides: TGTGCCAGTAGTAGGGCAGGGAATAGCAATCAGCCCCAGCATTTT.

This clonotype was observed a few times. The chain employs TRBV4-1 and TRBJ1-6; no firm D call. The CDR3 extends over 18 amino acids. The V gene's germline CDR1 is MGHRA and CDR2 YSYEKL. Trimming took 4 bases from V and 1 from J, leaving 17 bases between them. The CDR3 DNA reads TGCGCCAGCAGCCCCCGGCAGTCTCAGCGTTCCTATAATTCACCCCTCCACTTT. It is translated as CASSPRQSQRSYNSPLHF.

The chain uses TRBV7-6 and TRBJ2-3; 9 nucleotides line up with TRBD2. Trimming took 4 bases from V and 1 from J; bases not matched to a gene: 6. Germline loops: CDR1 SGHVS, CDR2 FNYEAQ. This CDR3 contains 16 residues. CDR3 in amino acids: CASSSLAGAGTDTQYF. CDR3 coding DNA: TGTGCCAGCAGCTCTTTAGCGGGGGCAGGCACAGATACGCAGTATTTT.

This clonotype occurred a few times. V is TRBV3-1 and J is TRBJ1-2; D is uncertain. V lost 3 bases and J lost 1, with 6 bases in between. From germline, CDR1 is LGHDT and CDR2 YNNKEL (reference sequence). This CDR3 is 13 amino acids long. The CDR3 DNA reads TGTGCCAGCAGCCATGGGGATAACTATGGCTACACCTTC. As protein: CASSHGDNYGYTF.

The rearrangement joins TRBV5-4 to TRBJ2-5; D is possibly TRBD1 (5 bases). The V end lost 2 bases, the J end lost 0 bases, and 8 bases lay between the germline ends. CDR1 is SGHNT, CDR2 YYREEE, per germline (reference sequence). The CDR3 has 14 amino acids. Here the CDR3 reads CASSFKTDQETQYF. CDR3 nucleotide sequence: TGTGCCAGCAGCTTCAAGACAGACCAAGAGACCCAGTACTTC.

V and J are TRBV12-3 or TRBV12-4 and TRBJ1-2; D is possibly TRBD1 (6 bases). The CDR3 runs to 14 residues. V lost 5 bases, J lost 8 bases, and 18 bases lay in between. The CDR3 spells CASSPHQAGGGYTF. The CDR3 DNA reads as TGTGCCAGCAGTCCACATCAGGCGGGGGGCGGCTACACCTTC.

This clonotype has just a few counts. The V gene is TRBV20-1, the J gene TRBJ2-4; perhaps D is TRBD1 or TRBD2 (5 bases each). Trimming removed 4 bases at V and 1 base at J, with 14 bases between. Germline V gene lookup returns CDR1 DFQATT and CDR2 SNEGSKA (reference sequence). The CDR3 runs to 15 residues. In DNA form, the CDR3 reads TGCAGTGCTATTGTGGGGGTGACGGCCAAAAACATTCAGTACTTC. This encodes CSAIVGVTAKNIQYF.

Many counts were recorded for this clonotype. This chain joins TRBV12-5 and TRBJ1-5; D is uncertain. V dropped 3 bases and J dropped 3 bases, with 0 bases sitting between them. The CDR3 length is 11 residues. The germline V gene has CDR1 LGHNT and CDR2 FRNRAP. The DNA for the CDR3 is TGTGCTAGTGGTTTCAATCAGCCCCAGCATTTT. Translation gives CASGFNQPQHF.

V usage is TRBV11-2 and J usage is TRBJ1-2; perhaps TRBD1 as D (6 bases). The V end was cut by 1 base, the J end by 4 bases, with 10 bases between. CDR1 SGHAT and CDR2 FQNNGV come from the germline V gene. The CDR3 is 14 amino acids. The CDR3 sequence is CASSLVGGPYGYTF. CDR3 DNA: TGTGCCAGCAGCTTAGTTGGGGGGCCCTATGGCTACACCTTC.

The rearrangement links TRBV10-3 to TRBJ1-4, with TRBD1 as a possible D gene (6 bases). Germline V gene lookup returns CDR1 ENHRY and CDR2 SYGVKD. V lost 2 bases, J lost 5 bases, and 9 bases lay in between. The CDR3 runs 14 residues. In DNA, the CDR3 is TGTGCCATCAGTGAGCTACAGGGAAATGAAAAACTGTTTTTT. Translation: CAISELQGNEKLFF.

A few counts support this clonotype. The CDR3: CSVEGLAQFNEQFF. CDR3 in DNA: TGCAGCGTTGAAGGACTAGCCCAATTTAATGAGCAGTTCTTC. The chain links TRBV29-1 to TRBJ2-1, with 7 bases identical to TRBD2. The CDR3 sequence is 14 residues long. With 1 base clipped from V and 7 bases from J, the junction kept 7 bases outside the gene matches. CDR1 is SQVTM, CDR2 ANQGSEA, per germline.